These 9 T cell receptor beta chains share one sample of origin, sequenced in a study of a mutant IDH1 vaccine in newly diagnosed glioma. Antigen specificity for these receptors is unknown. Data came from immunoSEQ multiplex PCR; TCRdb stores just in-frame clones and leaves some out. This sample has approximately 76,000 clones, with 75% to 95% found just once. The time point here: week 5, during vaccination. The investigators gave 300 ug of mutant IDH1 20-mer peptide in each vaccine dose, together with topical imiquimod. Specimen: PBMCs, collected from a glioma patient whose treatment included an IDH1 peptide vaccine. All receptors come from a woman in her forties or fifties with glioma.

This chain links TRBV19 with TRBJ1-2; D is undetermined. In germline, CDR1 is LNHDA, CDR2 SQIVND (reference sequence). The CDR3 contains 13 residues. V was clipped by 2 bases and J by 4 bases, with 8 bases between them. The CDR3 nucleotides are TGTGCCAGTAGTATACTCCGGGCCTATGGCTACACCTTC. Translated: CASSILRAYGYTF.

The genes are TRBV4-1 and TRBJ1-6; D gene uncertain. Trimming stripped 1 base from V and 7 bases from J, with 5 bases between. This CDR3 contains 13 residues. Germline V gene lookup returns CDR1 MGHRA and CDR2 YSYEKL. The CDR3 coding sequence is TGCGCCAGCAGCCAAGCTAGGAATTCACCCCTCCACTTT. Amino acids: CASSQARNSPLHF.

The V call is TRBV19, the J call TRBJ1-6; 10 nucleotides line up with TRBD1. The CDR3 totals 20 residues. In germline, CDR1 is LNHDA, CDR2 SQIVND (reference sequence). V shed 1 base, J shed 0 bases, and the junction held 9 bases outside the gene matches. The CDR3 bases are TGTGCCAGTAGTATAGGGGACGACAGGGGGCTCAGCTCCTATAATTCACCCCTCCACTTT. The encoded protein is CASSIGDDRGLSSYNSPLHF.

The chain recombines TRBV5-1 with TRBJ1-6; D might be TRBD1 (6 bases). The germline V gene has CDR1 SGHRS and CDR2 YFSETQ. CDR3 length: 15 residues. Trimming removed 1 base from V and 9 bases from J, with 14 bases in between. The CDR3 protein is CASSLQPGGSSPLHF. The CDR3 region has the DNA TGCGCCAGCAGCTTGCAACCCGGGGGCAGTTCACCCCTCCACTTT.

This chain connects TRBV2 to TRBJ2-4; D may correspond to TRBD1 or TRBD2 (5 bases each). The CDR3 has 16 residues. V gave up 9 bases and J gave up 2 bases, with 20 bases separating them. Per the germline V gene, CDR1 is SNHLY and CDR2 is FYNNEI. DNA of the CDR3: TGTGCCAGACAACGTGAGATGGGGGAAACCAAAAACATTCAGTACTTC. It yields the protein CARQREMGETKNIQYF.

The chain has TRBV2 and TRBJ2-5, with 7 nucleotides matching TRBD2. The J call may be wrong; the DNA end is better matched by TRBJ2-7. The CDR3 is made up of 14 amino acids. CDR1 is SNHLY and CDR2 is FYNNEI in the germline V gene. In DNA form, the CDR3 reads TGTGCCAGCAGTGCCGGGGGGAGCCTCTACGAGCAGTACTTC. It translates to CASSAGGSLYEQYF.

The chain couples TRBV11-2 to TRBJ2-1; 13 bases align to TRBD2. Germline loops: CDR1 SGHAT, CDR2 FQNNGV. CDR3 size: 16 residues. V lost 1 base and J lost 7; bases outside the gene matches: 4. The CDR3 nucleotides are TGTGCCAGCAGCTTAGGAGGACTAGCGGGAGTTAATGAGCAGTTCTTC. It yields the protein CASSLGGLAGVNEQFF.

The chain recombines TRBV28 with TRBJ1-2; D call uncertain. Germline values: CDR1 MDHEN, CDR2 SYDVKM. Trimming took off 3 bases at V and 7 bases at J, with 6 bases between the two ends. This CDR3 is built from 11 residues. CDR3 bases: TGTGCCAGCAGTTTGTGGGGTGGCTACACCTTC. It codes for CASSLWGGYTF.

V usage is TRBV19 and J usage is TRBJ2-1; perhaps TRBD2 as D (6 bases). The germline V gene has CDR1 LNHDA and CDR2 SQIVND (reference sequence). The length of the CDR3 is 15 residues. Trimming stripped 7 bases from V and 1 base from J, with 14 bases between. The CDR3 reads CASTSPGESYNEQFF. The CDR3 DNA reads as TGTGCCAGTACGAGTCCGGGGGAATCCTACAATGAGCAGTTCTTC.